This T cell receptor (beta chain) is drawn from a study of CD8 T cells in ankylosing spondylitis. Libraries of TCR beta came from quantitative 5'-RACE with molecular barcodes. TCRdb re-derived calls from the 5' RACE reads in MiXCR, one entry per CDR3 protein. The data contain about 220,000 distinct CDR3 sequences, roughly 6.6% of them seen just once; the ten biggest clones take up 12% to 15%. Germline values: CDR1 SEHNR, CDR2 FQNEAQ (reference sequence). Trimming took 5 bases from V and 0 from J; bases not matched to a gene: 5. This CDR3 comprises 17 residues. Study results and limitations: CD8+ cells made up the disease-linked clones, which were relatively rare in peripheral blood. Disease-linked clones were reportedly significantly enriched in matched ankylosing spondylitis synovial fluid. Apparently characteristic of ankylosing spondylitis blood was a TCR beta motif (about eight highly homologous variants).

This clonotype appeared many times. Its antigen remains unknown. The chain combines TRBV7-9 with TRBJ2-1, with 12 bases matching TRBD2. The sequence derives from a male donor with ankylosing spondylitis. The sequenced sample consisted of blood, either unsorted or a sorted T cell fraction (not recorded which). CDR3 loop: CASSIPTSGSSYNEQFF. Here the CDR3 DNA reads TGTGCCAGCAGCATCCCGACTAGCGGGAGCTCCTACAATGAGCAGTTCTTC.